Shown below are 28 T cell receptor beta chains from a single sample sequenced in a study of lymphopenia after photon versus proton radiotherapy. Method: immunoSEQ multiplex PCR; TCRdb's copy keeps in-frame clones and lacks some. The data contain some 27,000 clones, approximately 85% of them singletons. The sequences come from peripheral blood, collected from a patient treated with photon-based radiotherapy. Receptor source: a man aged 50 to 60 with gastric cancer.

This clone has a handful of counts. CDR3 amino acids: CASSWGWMSYEQYV. The CDR3 DNA sequence: TGTGCCAGCAGCTGGGGTTGGATGTCCTACGAGCAGTACGTC. The chain is built from TRBV5-8 and TRBJ2-7; the D is unclear. V shed 3 bases and J shed 1 base, with 11 bases lying between them. Germline V gene sequence: CDR1 SGHTS, CDR2 YDEGEE. The length of the CDR3 is 14 residues.

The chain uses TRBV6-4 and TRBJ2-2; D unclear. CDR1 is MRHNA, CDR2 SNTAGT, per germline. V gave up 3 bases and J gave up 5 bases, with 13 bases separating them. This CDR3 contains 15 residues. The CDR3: CASSEGGPSTGELFF. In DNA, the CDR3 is TGTGCCAGCAGTGAAGGTGGTCCGTCAACCGGGGAGCTGTTTTTT.

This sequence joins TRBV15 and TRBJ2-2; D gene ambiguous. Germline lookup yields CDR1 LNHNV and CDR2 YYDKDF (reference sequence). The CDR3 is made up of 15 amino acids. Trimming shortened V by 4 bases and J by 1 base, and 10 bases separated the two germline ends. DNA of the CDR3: TGTGCCACCAGCAAATTGCAGGAGAACACCGGGGAGCTGTTTTTT. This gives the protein CATSKLQENTGELFF.

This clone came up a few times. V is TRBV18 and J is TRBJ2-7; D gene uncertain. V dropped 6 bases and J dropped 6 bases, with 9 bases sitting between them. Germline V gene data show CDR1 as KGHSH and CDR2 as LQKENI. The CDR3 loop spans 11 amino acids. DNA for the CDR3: TGTGCCAGCTCCGACGGGCGCGAGCAGTACTTC. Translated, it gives CASSDGREQYF.

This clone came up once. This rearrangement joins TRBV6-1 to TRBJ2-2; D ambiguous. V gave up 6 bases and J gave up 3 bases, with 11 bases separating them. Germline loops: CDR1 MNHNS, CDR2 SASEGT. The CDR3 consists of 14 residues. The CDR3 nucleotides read TGTGCCAGCAGCCTTGAAGGTGACACCGGGGAGCTGTTTTTT. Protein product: CASSLEGDTGELFF.

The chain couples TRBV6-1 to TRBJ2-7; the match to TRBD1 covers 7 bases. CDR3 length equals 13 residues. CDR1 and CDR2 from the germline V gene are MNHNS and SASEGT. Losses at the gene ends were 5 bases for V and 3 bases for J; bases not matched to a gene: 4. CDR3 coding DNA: TGTGCCAGCAGTCACAGGGGCAACTACGAGCAGTACGTC. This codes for CASSHRGNYEQYV.

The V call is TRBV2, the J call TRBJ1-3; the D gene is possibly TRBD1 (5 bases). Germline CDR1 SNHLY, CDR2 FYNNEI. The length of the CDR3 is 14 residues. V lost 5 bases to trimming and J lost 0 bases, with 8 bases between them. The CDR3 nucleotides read TGTGCCAGCAGTTCGACAGCCTCTGGAAACACCATATATTTT. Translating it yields CASSSTASGNTIYF.

For the CDR3, the DNA is TGCGCCAGTACCCCCCCTGGGGGTCGAAGCTACACCTTC. Encoded protein: CASTPPGGRSYTF. The rearrangement uses TRBV5-1 and TRBJ1-2; tentatively, D is TRBD1 (5 bases). The germline V and J ends were trimmed by 8 bases and 9 bases, with 20 bases remaining between them. Germline CDR1 SGHRS, CDR2 YFSETQ. CDR3 length: 13 residues.

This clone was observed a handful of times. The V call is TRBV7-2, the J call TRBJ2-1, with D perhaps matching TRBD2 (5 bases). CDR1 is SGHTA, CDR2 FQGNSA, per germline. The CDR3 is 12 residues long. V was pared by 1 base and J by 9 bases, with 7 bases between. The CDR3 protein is CASSLGSAEQFF. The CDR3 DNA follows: TGTGCCAGCAGCTTAGGTAGCGCTGAGCAGTTCTTC. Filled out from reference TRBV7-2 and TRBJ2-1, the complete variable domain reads GAGVSQSPSNKVTEKGKDVELRCDPISGHTALYWYRQSLGQGLEFLIYFQGNSAPDKSGLPSDRFSAERTGGSVSTLTIQRTQQEDSAVYLCASSLGSAEQFFGPGTRLTVL.

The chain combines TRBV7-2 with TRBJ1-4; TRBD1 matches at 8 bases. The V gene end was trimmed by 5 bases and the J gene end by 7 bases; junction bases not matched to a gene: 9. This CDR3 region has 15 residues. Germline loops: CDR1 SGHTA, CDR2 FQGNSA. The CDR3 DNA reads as TGTGCCAGCAGCCGGCGGGACAGGTCGGGTGAAAAACTGTTTTTT. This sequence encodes CASSRRDRSGEKLFF. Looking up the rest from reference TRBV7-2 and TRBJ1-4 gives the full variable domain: GAGVSQSPSNKVTEKGKDVELRCDPISGHTALYWYRQSLGQGLEFLIYFQGNSAPDKSGLPSDRFSAERTGGSVSTLTIQRTQQEDSAVYLCASSRRDRSGEKLFFGSGTQLSVL.

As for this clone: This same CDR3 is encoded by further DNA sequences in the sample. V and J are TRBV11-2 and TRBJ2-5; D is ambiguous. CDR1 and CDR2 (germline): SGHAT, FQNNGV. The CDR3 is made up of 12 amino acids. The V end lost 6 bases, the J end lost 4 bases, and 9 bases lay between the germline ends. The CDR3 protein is CASSPTGETQYF. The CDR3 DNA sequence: TGTGCCAGCAGTCCAACCGGAGAGACCCAGTACTTC.

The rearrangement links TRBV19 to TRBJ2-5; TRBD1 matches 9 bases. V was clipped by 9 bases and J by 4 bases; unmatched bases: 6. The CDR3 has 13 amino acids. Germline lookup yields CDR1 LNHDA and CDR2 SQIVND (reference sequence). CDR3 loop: CASETGGGETQYF. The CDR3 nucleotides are TGTGCCAGCGAAACAGGGGGCGGAGAGACCCAGTACTTC.

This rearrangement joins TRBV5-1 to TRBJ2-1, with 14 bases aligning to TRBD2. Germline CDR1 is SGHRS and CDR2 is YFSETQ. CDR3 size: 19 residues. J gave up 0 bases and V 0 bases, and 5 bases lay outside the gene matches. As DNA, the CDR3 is TGCGCCAGCAGCTTGGCGGGACTAGCGGGGGTAGGCTCCTACAATGAGCAGTTCTTC. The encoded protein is CASSLAGLAGVGSYNEQFF.

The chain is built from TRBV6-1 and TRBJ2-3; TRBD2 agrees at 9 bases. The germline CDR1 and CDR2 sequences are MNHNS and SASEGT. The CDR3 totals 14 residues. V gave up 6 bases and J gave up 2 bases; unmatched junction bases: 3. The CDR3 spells CASSVAGDTDTQYF. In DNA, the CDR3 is TGTGCCAGCAGCGTAGCGGGGGACACAGATACGCAGTATTTT.

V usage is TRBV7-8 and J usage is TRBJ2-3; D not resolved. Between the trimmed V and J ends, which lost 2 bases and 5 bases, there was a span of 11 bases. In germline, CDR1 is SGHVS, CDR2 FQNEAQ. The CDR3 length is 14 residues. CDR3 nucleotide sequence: TGTGCCAGCAGCTTAACCGGCGGCTTAGATACGCAGTATTTT. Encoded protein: CASSLTGGLDTQYF.

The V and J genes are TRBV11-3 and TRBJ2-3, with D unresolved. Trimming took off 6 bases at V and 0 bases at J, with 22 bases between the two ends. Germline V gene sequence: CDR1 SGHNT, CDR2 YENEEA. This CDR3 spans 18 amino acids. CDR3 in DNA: TGTGCCAGCAGGCGCACCCGAGGTCCCATAACTAGCACAGATACGCAGTATTTT. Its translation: CASRRTRGPITSTDTQYF.

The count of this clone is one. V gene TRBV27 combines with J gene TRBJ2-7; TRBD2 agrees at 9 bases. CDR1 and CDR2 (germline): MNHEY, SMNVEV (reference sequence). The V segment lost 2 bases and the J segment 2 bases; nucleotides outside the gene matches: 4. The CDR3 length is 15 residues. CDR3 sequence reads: CASSLKAGGPYEQYF. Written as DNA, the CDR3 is TGTGCCAGCAGTTTAAAAGCGGGGGGCCCCTACGAGCAGTACTTC.

CDR3 region: CASRSASSNTIYF. In DNA, the CDR3 is TGTGCCAGCAGGTCAGCGAGTTCAAACACCATATATTTT. The chain employs TRBV25-1 and TRBJ1-3; D gene ambiguous. The CDR3 extends over 13 amino acids. V was clipped by 6 bases and J by 6 bases, with 12 bases between them. CDR1 and CDR2 (germline): MGHDK, SYGVNS.

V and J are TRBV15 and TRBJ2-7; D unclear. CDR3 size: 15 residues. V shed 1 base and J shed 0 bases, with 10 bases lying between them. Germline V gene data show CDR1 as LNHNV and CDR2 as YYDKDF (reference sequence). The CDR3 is CATSRAPGPSYEQYF. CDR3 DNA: TGTGCCACCAGCAGAGCCCCGGGCCCCTCCTACGAGCAGTACTTC. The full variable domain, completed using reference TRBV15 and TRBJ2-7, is DAMVIQNPRYQVTQFGKPVTLSCSQTLNHNVMYWYQQKSSQAPKLLFHYYDKDFNNEADTPDNFQSRRPNTSFCFLDIRSPGLGDTAMYLCATSRAPGPSYEQYFGPGTRLTVT.

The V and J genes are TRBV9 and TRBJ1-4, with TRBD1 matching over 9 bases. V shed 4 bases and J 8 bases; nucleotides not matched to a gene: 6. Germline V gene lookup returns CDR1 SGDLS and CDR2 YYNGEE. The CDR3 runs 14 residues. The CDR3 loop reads CASSTQGANEKLFF. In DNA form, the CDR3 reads TGTGCCAGCAGCACACAGGGGGCAAACGAAAAACTGTTTTTT. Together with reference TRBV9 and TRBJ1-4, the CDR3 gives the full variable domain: DSGVTQTPKHLITATGQRVTLRCSPRSGDLSVYWYQQSLDQGLQFLIQYYNGEERAKGNILERFSAQQFPDLHSELNLSSLELGDSALYFCASSTQGANEKLFFGSGTQLSVL.

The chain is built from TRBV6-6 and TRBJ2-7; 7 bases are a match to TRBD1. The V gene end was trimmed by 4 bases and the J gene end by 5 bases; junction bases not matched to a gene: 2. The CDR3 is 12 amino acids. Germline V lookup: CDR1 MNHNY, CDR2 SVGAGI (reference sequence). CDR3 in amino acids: CASSSTGNEQYF. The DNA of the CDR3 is TGTGCCAGCAGTTCGACAGGGAACGAGCAGTACTTC.

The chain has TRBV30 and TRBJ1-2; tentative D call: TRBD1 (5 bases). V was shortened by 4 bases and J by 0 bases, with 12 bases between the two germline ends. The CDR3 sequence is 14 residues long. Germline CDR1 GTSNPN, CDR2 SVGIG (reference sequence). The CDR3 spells CAWKGLFSNYGYTF. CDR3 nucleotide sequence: TGTGCCTGGAAGGGGCTCTTTTCTAACTATGGCTACACCTTC.

CDR3 in DNA: TGTGCCATCAGTGAGTCCAGGGGAGGCACTGAAGCTTTCTTT. Residues: CAISESRGGTEAFF. V gene TRBV10-3 combines with J gene TRBJ1-1; the D gene is possibly TRBD1 (6 bases). Per germline, CDR1 ENHRY and CDR2 SYGVKD. This CDR3 has 14 amino acids. V shed 0 bases and J shed 4 bases, with 9 bases lying between them.

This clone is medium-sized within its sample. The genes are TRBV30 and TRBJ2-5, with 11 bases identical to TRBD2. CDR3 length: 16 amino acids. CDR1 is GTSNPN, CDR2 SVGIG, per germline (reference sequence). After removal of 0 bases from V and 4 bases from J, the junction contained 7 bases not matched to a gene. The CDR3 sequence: CAWSVGVAGGRETQYF. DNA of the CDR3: TGTGCCTGGAGTGTAGGGGTAGCGGGGGGGCGAGAGACCCAGTACTTC. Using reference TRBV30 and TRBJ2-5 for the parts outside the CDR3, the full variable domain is SQTIHQWPATLVQPVGSPLSLECTVEGTSNPNLYWYRQAAGRGLQLLFYSVGIGQISSEVPQNLSASRPQDRQFILSSKKLLLSDSGFYLCAWSVGVAGGRETQYFGPGTRLLVL.

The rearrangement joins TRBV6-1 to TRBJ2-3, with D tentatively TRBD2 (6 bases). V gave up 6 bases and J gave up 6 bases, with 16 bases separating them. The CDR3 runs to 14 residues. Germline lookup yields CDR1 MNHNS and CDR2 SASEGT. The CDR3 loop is CASRPFGGIDTQYF. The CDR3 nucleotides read TGTGCCAGCAGGCCCTTCGGGGGAATCGATACGCAGTATTTT.

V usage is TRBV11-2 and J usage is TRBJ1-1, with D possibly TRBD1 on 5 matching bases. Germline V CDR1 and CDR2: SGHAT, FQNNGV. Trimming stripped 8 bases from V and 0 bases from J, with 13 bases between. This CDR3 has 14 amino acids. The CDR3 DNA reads TGTGCCAGCGGATCCGGGACGGTGAACACTGAAGCTTTCTTT. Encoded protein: CASGSGTVNTEAFF.

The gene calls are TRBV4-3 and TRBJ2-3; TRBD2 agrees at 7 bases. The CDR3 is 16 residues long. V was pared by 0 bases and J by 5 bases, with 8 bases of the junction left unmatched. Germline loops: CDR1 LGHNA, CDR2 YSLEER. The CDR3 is CASSQDSAGYGDTQYF. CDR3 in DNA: TGCGCCAGCAGCCAAGATTCAGCGGGGTATGGAGATACGCAGTATTTT.

The CDR3 here is CASSPDSNQPQHF. CDR3 nucleotide sequence: TGTGCCAGCAGCCCGGACAGCAATCAGCCCCAGCATTTT. This chain joins TRBV6-5 and TRBJ1-5; D gene uncertain. CDR3 length equals 13 residues. Germline-derived CDR1 and CDR2 are MNHEY and SVGAGI. Trimming cost V 6 bases and J 1 base, with 7 bases left between them.